The 31 T cell receptor beta chains below come from one sample, sequenced in a study of blood T cells in healthy people across ages. PCR was performed a second time for roughly 7 to 11 cycles using a sample-barcoded 5' primer and a J-beta primer mix. MiXCR was run by TCRdb on the 5' RACE reads, yielding one entry per CDR3 protein. The repertoire holds fewer than 1.5 million distinct CDR3 sequences, with roughly 45% as singletons. Sequenced sample: blood. Every receptor here comes from a woman aged 18 to 35 in good health.

The V and J genes are TRBV28 and TRBJ2-5; the match to TRBD1 covers 9 bases. CDR1 is MDHEN and CDR2 is SYDVKM in the germline V gene. The CDR3 extends over 16 amino acids. V lost 5 bases and J lost 11; bases outside the gene matches: 18. The DNA for the CDR3 is TGTGCCAGCAGTCTCCTCACAGGGGGCGTAGGCAATGAGCAGTACTTC. The encoded protein is CASSLLTGGVGNEQYF.

V gene TRBV5-1 combines with J gene TRBJ2-1; no reliable D call. From germline, CDR1 is SGHRS and CDR2 YFSETQ. This CDR3 has 15 residues. V was cut by 2 bases and J by 0 bases, with 9 bases left in between. The CDR3 DNA reads as TGCGCCAGCAGCTTCGCGTCAAACTCCTACAATGAGCAGTTCTTC. Encoded protein: CASSFASNSYNEQFF.

CDR3 coding DNA: TGTGCCAGCAGCTTAGACTGGGGGTTAGATACGCAGTATTTT. The encoded protein is CASSLDWGLDTQYF. This sequence joins TRBV11-2 and TRBJ2-3; D is tentatively TRBD1 or TRBD2 (5 bases each). This CDR3 is built from 14 residues. The germline CDR1 and CDR2 sequences are SGHAT and FQNNGV. The germline V and J ends were trimmed by 0 bases and 5 bases, with 9 bases remaining between them.

V usage is TRBV14 and J usage is TRBJ1-3; D gene uncertain. The V and J ends lost 6 bases and 0 bases respectively, with 9 bases between them. The CDR3 spans 14 residues. The germline CDR1 and CDR2 sequences are SGHDN and FVKESK. This CDR3 reads CASRRASSGNTIYF. The CDR3 coding sequence is TGTGCCAGCAGGCGGGCTAGCTCTGGAAACACCATATATTTT.

As to this clonotype: This may be a read error: a much more frequent sequence differs by one nucleotide. The V gene is TRBV7-2, the J gene TRBJ2-1; the D is unclear. CDR3 length equals 14 residues. Germline V gene sequence: CDR1 SGHTA, CDR2 FQGNSA. V dropped 5 bases and J dropped 7 bases, with 15 bases sitting between them. CDR3 nucleotide sequence: TGTGCCAGCAGCGTAGATTCCATGGTTAATGAGCAGTTCTTC. Its protein product is CASSVDSMVNEQFF.

This clonotype was observed a handful of times. The V gene is TRBV6-2 or TRBV6-3, the J gene TRBJ2-3; 9 nucleotides match TRBD1. Trimming removed 5 bases from V and 5 bases from J; junction bases left unmatched: 5. The CDR3 runs 14 residues. The V gene's germline CDR1 is MNHEY and CDR2 SVGEGT. In DNA form, the CDR3 reads TGTGCCAGCAGTCGGACAGGGGAGGTAGATACGCAGTATTTT. It encodes CASSRTGEVDTQYF.

On this clonotype: A much larger clone sits a single nucleotide away, making a read error possible. The chain links TRBV10-3 to TRBJ2-7; D possibly matches TRBD1 or TRBD2 (5 bases each). CDR1 is ENHRY, CDR2 SYGVKD, per germline. V shed 5 bases and J shed 6 bases, with 8 bases lying between them. The CDR3 totals 11 residues. CDR3 nucleotides: TGTGCCATCAGTCCCGGGGCCGAGCAGTACTTC. It yields the protein CAISPGAEQYF.

The sample holds a few counts of this clonotype. The chain uses TRBV3-1 and TRBJ2-1, with 8 positions matching TRBD2. Germline V gene data show CDR1 as LGHDT and CDR2 as YNNKEL (reference sequence). The CDR3 sequence is 15 residues long. V shed 4 bases and J 7 bases; nucleotides not matched to a gene: 9. The chain's CDR3 is CASSPLAGLGNEQFF. DNA of the CDR3: TGTGCCAGCAGCCCCTTAGCGGGGTTGGGGAATGAGCAGTTCTTC.

The rearrangement uses TRBV6-6 and TRBJ2-7; the D gene could be TRBD1 or TRBD2 (7 bases each). The germline V and J ends were trimmed by 8 bases and 0 bases, with 11 bases remaining between them. The CDR3 is 13 residues long. Germline V gives CDR1 MNHNY, CDR2 SVGAGI (reference sequence). CDR3 sequence (DNA): TGTGCCAGCCAGGGGGGGACCTCCTACGAGCAGTACTTC. Translation: CASQGGTSYEQYF.

The V call is TRBV25-1, the J call TRBJ2-1; D gene unclear. This CDR3 has 14 residues. CDR1 and CDR2 from the germline V gene are MGHDK and SYGVNS. Trimming pared 7 bases from V and 0 bases from J, leaving 10 bases between. The CDR3 reads CASIDRGSYNEQFF. CDR3 DNA: TGTGCCAGCATCGACCGAGGCTCCTACAATGAGCAGTTCTTC.

The V and J genes are TRBV10-3 and TRBJ2-7; the D gene is possibly TRBD2 (5 bases). V lost 2 bases to trimming and J lost 1 base, with 12 bases between them. CDR1 ENHRY and CDR2 SYGVKD come from the germline V gene. The CDR3 consists of 15 residues. The CDR3 loop is CAISEKASRSYEQYF. CDR3 coding DNA: TGTGCCATCAGTGAGAAGGCTAGCCGATCCTACGAGCAGTACTTC.

The rearrangement joins TRBV6-1 to TRBJ2-3; 8 bases agree with TRBD2. The germline V gene encodes CDR1 MNHNS and CDR2 SASEGT. This CDR3 spans 14 amino acids. The trim removed 6 bases at V and 7 bases at J, leaving 9 bases unmatched. In DNA, the CDR3 is TGTGCCAGCAGCGGACTGGGACTAGGGAATACGCAGTATTTT. Residues: CASSGLGLGNTQYF.

For this clonotype: The junction and the germline gene differ at one end; a read error may be behind it. The V and J genes are TRBV4-1 and TRBJ2-7; the match to TRBD2 covers 10 bases. This CDR3 comprises 20 residues. CDR1 MGHRA and CDR2 YSYEKL come from the germline V gene. The CDR3 DNA follows: TGCGCCAGTAGCCACGTGCTAGCGGGGGAACCACAAACCTCCTCCTACGAGCGGTACTTC. Translating it yields CASSHVLAGEPQTSSYERYF.

The chain has TRBV2 and TRBJ2-5, with D maybe TRBD1 (7 bases). V shed 7 bases and J shed 5 bases, with 20 bases lying between them. This CDR3 has 15 amino acids. Germline V gene sequence: CDR1 SNHLY, CDR2 FYNNEI. As DNA, the CDR3 is TGTGCCAGCATCTCAGGGGGGCTGCACCTGGAGACCCAGTACTTC. It translates to CASISGGLHLETQYF.

Note on this clonotype: A junction end diverges from the germline sequence, so it may reflect a read error. The chain carries TRBV5-6 and TRBJ2-7; the match to TRBD1 covers 11 bases. CDR3 size: 13 residues. Germline V lookup: CDR1 SGHDT, CDR2 YYEEEE. This chain's CDR3 is CTSSVGTGGEQYF. The CDR3 coding sequence is TGTACCAGCAGCGTCGGGACAGGGGGCGAGCAGTACTTC.

The chain links TRBV5-1 to TRBJ2-7; D is possibly TRBD1 or TRBD2 (5 bases each). The V end was cut by 4 bases, the J end by 6 bases, with 17 bases between. This CDR3 region has 14 residues. CDR1 is SGHRS and CDR2 is YFSETQ in the germline V gene. CDR3 region: CASSPLGDVGEQYF. The CDR3 coding sequence is TGCGCCAGCAGCCCACTCGGGGACGTAGGCGAGCAGTACTTC.

V is TRBV25-1 and J is TRBJ2-1; the D is unclear. CDR3 length equals 14 residues. V lost 8 bases to trimming and J lost 2 bases, with 13 bases between them. CDR1 is MGHDK, CDR2 SYGVNS, per germline. The CDR3 bases are TGTGCCAGCGGTATAGCCCTAACCTACAATGAGCAGTTCTTC. This codes for CASGIALTYNEQFF.

The chain links TRBV28 to TRBJ2-1, with 7 nucleotides matching TRBD1. V lost 5 bases to trimming and J lost 4 bases; unmatched junction nucleotides: 2. Germline loops: CDR1 MDHEN, CDR2 SYDVKM. This CDR3 is 13 amino acids long. CDR3 region: CASSEGQYNEQFF. The CDR3 bases are TGTGCCAGCAGTGAGGGACAGTACAATGAGCAGTTCTTC.

This sequence joins TRBV5-6 and TRBJ2-1; 8 bases are a match to TRBD1. CDR3 size: 15 residues. Trimming cost V 4 bases and J 8 bases; bases outside gene matches: 11. CDR1 is SGHDT and CDR2 is YYEEEE in the germline V gene. As DNA, the CDR3 is TGTGCCAGCAGCCGGACAGGGTATAGTACCGATGAGCAGTTCTTC. The encoded protein is CASSRTGYSTDEQFF.

The chain has TRBV5-5 and TRBJ2-3, with a possible D match to TRBD2 (6 bases). Trimming removed 5 bases at V and 5 bases at J, with 12 bases between. Germline CDR1 and CDR2: SGHKS and YYEKEE (reference sequence). There are 13 residues in the CDR3. DNA for the CDR3: TGTGCCAGCAGTTCGGCCGGGGGAGATACGCAGTATTTT. This encodes CASSSAGGDTQYF.

The chain combines TRBV12-3 or TRBV12-4 with TRBJ2-3, with 8 positions matching TRBD1. J gave up 2 bases and V 6 bases, and 7 bases lay outside the gene matches. The CDR3 covers 15 residues. CDR3: CASSPADRDTDTQYF. CDR3 nucleotides: TGTGCCAGCAGCCCCGCGGACAGGGACACAGATACGCAGTATTTT.

This clonotype has just a few counts. This chain uses TRBV24-1 with TRBJ2-7; tentatively, D is TRBD2 (6 bases). This CDR3 region has 13 residues. From germline, CDR1 is KGHDR and CDR2 SFDVKD. Trimming pared 7 bases from V and 7 bases from J, leaving 16 bases between. CDR3 sequence reads: CATSGGSYNEQYF. In DNA, the CDR3 is TGTGCCACCAGCGGAGGGTCCTACAATGAGCAGTACTTC.

This chain links TRBV6-1 with TRBJ2-7; tentatively, D is TRBD1 or TRBD2 (7 bases each). V lost 1 base, J lost 2 bases, and 12 bases lay in between. The CDR3 has 15 residues. CDR1 is MNHNS and CDR2 is SASEGT in the germline V gene. CDR3 nucleotides: TGTGCCAGCAGTGAAGGGCAGGGGGGGACCTACGAGCAGTACTTC. Protein sequence: CASSEGQGGTYEQYF.

The chain is built from TRBV6-2 or TRBV6-3 and TRBJ1-5; D not certain. V lost 6 bases and J lost 0, with 18 bases in between. Germline V gives CDR1 MNHEY, CDR2 SVGEGT. The CDR3 is 17 residues long. CDR3 nucleotides: TGTGCCAGCAGGCCCTGGGGAGCCTCAAATAGCAATCAGCCCCAGCATTTT. It yields the protein CASRPWGASNSNQPQHF.

The chain has TRBV29-1 and TRBJ1-1; D perhaps matches TRBD1 (5 bases). Per germline, CDR1 SQVTM and CDR2 ANQGSEA. This CDR3 has 13 amino acids. The V end lost 6 bases, the J end lost 3 bases, and 14 bases lay between the germline ends. Written as DNA, the CDR3 is TGCAGCGTCAGAGAGGGGCGAGACACTGAAGCTTTCTTT. Protein product: CSVREGRDTEAFF. The full variable domain, with the rest looked up from reference TRBV29-1 and TRBJ1-1, is SAVISQKPSRDICQRGTSLTIQCQVDSQVTMMFWYRQQPGQSLTLIATANQGSEATYESGFVIDKFPISRPNLTFSTLTVSNMSPEDSSIYLCSVREGRDTEAFFGQGTRLTVV.

The chain is built from TRBV18 and TRBJ2-7; 8 bases fit TRBD1. J gave up 4 bases and V 2 bases, and 7 bases lay outside the gene matches. In germline, CDR1 is KGHSH, CDR2 LQKENI. The CDR3 consists of 15 residues. This CDR3 is CASSPGDRGGYEQYF. The CDR3 bases are TGTGCCAGCTCACCAGGAGACAGGGGCGGGTACGAGCAGTACTTC.

This clonotype was seen a few times. The rearrangement joins TRBV4-1 to TRBJ2-7; no clear D. The ends were cut back, 0 bases at V and 0 bases at J, with 9 bases in the middle. The CDR3 runs to 15 residues. Germline CDR1 and CDR2: MGHRA and YSYEKL. The CDR3 loop reads CASSQETSSSYEQYF. The CDR3 DNA reads as TGCGCCAGCAGCCAAGAAACAAGTAGCTCCTACGAGCAGTACTTC.

This chain links TRBV20-1 with TRBJ2-4; D is ambiguous. V gave up 3 bases and J gave up 3 bases, with 9 bases separating them. The CDR3 has 13 amino acids. The germline gives CDR1 DFQATT, CDR2 SNEGSKA (reference sequence). The DNA of the CDR3 is TGCAGTGCTAGGGAACTAAGCAAAAACATTCAGTACTTC. It translates to CSARELSKNIQYF.

The chain is built from TRBV3-1 and TRBJ1-3, with TRBD1 matching 8 bases. CDR3 length: 17 residues. Germline CDR1 LGHDT, CDR2 YNNKEL (reference sequence). V was clipped by 1 base and J by 0 bases; unmatched bases: 5. CDR3 nucleotides: TGTGCCAGCAGCCAAGCAGGGGGCCTGTACTCTGGAAACACCATATATTTT. This translates into CASSQAGGLYSGNTIYF. Supplemented by reference TRBV3-1 and TRBJ1-3, the full variable domain reads DTAVSQTPKYLVTQMGNDKSIKCEQNLGHDTMYWYKQDSKKFLKIMFSYNNKELIINETVPNRFSPKSPDKAHLNLHINSLELGDSAVYFCASSQAGGLYSGNTIYFGEGSWLTVV.

This clonotype has only a few counts. The rearrangement links TRBV6-6 to TRBJ2-7; 8 positions agree with TRBD1. The CDR3 extends over 16 amino acids. V shed 3 bases, J shed 5 bases, and the junction held 12 bases outside the gene matches. Germline V CDR1 and CDR2: MNHNY, SVGAGI (reference sequence). CDR3 sequence reads: CASSYILEAGGNEQYF. Written as DNA, the CDR3 is TGTGCCAGCAGTTATATCCTCGAGGCAGGGGGCAACGAGCAGTACTTC.

The chain employs TRBV7-2 and TRBJ2-3, with a possible D match to TRBD2 (5 bases). This CDR3 contains 16 residues. Trimming stripped 5 bases from V and 2 bases from J, with 17 bases between. Per germline, CDR1 SGHTA and CDR2 FQGNSA. The CDR3: CASSRASGKNTDTQYF. Here the CDR3 DNA reads TGTGCCAGCAGCCGGGCGTCGGGGAAAAACACAGATACGCAGTATTTT.